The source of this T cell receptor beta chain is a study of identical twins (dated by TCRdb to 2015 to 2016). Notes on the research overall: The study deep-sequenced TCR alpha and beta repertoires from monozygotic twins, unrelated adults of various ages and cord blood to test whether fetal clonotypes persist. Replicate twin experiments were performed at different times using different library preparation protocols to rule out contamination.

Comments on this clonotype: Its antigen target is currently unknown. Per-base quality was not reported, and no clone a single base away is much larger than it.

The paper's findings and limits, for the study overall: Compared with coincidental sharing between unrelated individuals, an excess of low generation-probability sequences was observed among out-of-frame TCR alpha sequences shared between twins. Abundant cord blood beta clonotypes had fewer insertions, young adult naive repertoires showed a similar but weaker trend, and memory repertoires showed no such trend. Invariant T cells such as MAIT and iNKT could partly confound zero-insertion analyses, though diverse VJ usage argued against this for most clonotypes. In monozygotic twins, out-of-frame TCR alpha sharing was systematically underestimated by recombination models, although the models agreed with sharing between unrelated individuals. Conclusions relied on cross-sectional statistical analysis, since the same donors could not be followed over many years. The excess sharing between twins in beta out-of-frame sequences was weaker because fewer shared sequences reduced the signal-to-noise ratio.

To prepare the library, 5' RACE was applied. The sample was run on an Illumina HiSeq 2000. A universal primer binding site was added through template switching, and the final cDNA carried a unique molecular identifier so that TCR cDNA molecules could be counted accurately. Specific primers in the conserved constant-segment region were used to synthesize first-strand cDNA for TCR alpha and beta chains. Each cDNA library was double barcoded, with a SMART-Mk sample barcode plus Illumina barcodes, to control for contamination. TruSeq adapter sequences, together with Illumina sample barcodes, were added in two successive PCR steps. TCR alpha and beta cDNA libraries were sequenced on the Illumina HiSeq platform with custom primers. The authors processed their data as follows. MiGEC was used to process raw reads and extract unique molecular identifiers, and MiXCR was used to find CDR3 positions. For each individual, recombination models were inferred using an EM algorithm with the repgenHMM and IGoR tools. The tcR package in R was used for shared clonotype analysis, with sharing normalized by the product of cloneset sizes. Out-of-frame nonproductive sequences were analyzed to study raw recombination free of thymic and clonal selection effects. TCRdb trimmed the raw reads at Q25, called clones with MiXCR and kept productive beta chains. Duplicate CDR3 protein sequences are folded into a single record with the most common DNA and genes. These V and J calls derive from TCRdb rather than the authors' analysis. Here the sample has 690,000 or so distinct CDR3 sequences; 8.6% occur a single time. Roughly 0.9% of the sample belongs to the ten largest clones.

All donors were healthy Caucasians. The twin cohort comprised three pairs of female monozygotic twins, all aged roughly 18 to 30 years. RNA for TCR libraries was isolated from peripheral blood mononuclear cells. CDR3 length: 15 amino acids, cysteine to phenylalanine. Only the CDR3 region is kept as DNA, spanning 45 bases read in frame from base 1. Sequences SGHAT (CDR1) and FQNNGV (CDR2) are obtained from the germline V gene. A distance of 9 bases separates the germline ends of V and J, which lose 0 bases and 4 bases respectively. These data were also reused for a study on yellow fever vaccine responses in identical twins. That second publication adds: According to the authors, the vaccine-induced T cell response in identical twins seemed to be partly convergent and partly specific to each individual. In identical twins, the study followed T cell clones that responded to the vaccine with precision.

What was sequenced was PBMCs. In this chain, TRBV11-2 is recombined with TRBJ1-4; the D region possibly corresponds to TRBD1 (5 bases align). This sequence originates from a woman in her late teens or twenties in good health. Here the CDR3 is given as CASSLDVTVNEKLFF. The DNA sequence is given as TGTGCCAGCAGCTTAGATGTGACAGTTAATGAAAAACTGTTTTTT.